This passage covers 32 T cell receptor beta chains from one sample sequenced in a study of OX40 agonist ivuxolimab in advanced cancers. The method was immunoSEQ multiplex PCR; TCRdb's version includes in-frame clones alone and lacks a portion of them. Of over 70,000 clones detected, more than 75% appear once; the ten largest clones hold roughly 1.5%. The source material was CD4+ or CD8+ T cells sorted from blood, sampled in a trial of the OX40 agonist ivuxolimab. The receptors derive from an adult with an advanced solid tumor such as melanoma, head and neck, liver or kidney cancer.

The genes are TRBV19 and TRBJ1-2; no definite D call. Trimming took off 3 bases at V and 4 bases at J, with 12 bases between the two ends. CDR1 is LNHDA and CDR2 is SQIVND in the germline V gene (reference sequence). The CDR3 loop spans 14 amino acids. The chain's CDR3 is CASSMIEPLYGYTF. CDR3 DNA sequence: TGTGCCAGTAGTATGATAGAACCCCTCTATGGCTACACCTTC.

The V call is TRBV7-2, the J call TRBJ2-3; TRBD2 matches 9 bases. Trimming at V came to 5 bases and at J to 5 bases, leaving 5 bases not matched to a gene. The germline CDR1 and CDR2 sequences are SGHTA and FQGNSA. The CDR3 runs 14 residues. CDR3 nucleotides: TGTGCCAGCAGCCAGGGACTAGCCGGAGATACGCAGTATTTT. Translated, it gives CASSQGLAGDTQYF. The full variable domain, rest sourced from reference TRBV7-2 and TRBJ2-3, is GAGVSQSPSNKVTEKGKDVELRCDPISGHTALYWYRQSLGQGLEFLIYFQGNSAPDKSGLPSDRFSAERTGGSVSTLTIQRTQQEDSAVYLCASSQGLAGDTQYFGPGTRLTVL.

This rearrangement joins TRBV6-5 to TRBJ2-2; D is ambiguous. CDR1 is MNHEY, CDR2 SVGAGI, per germline. V was clipped by 2 bases and J by 7 bases, with 11 bases between them. This CDR3 comprises 14 residues. The CDR3 is CASSYPGTVGELFF. The CDR3 DNA follows: TGTGCCAGCAGTTACCCCGGAACCGTCGGGGAGCTGTTTTTT.

The chain has TRBV2 and TRBJ1-1; D unclear. This CDR3 is built from 13 residues. Germline V gene lookup returns CDR1 SNHLY and CDR2 FYNNEI. Trimming took off 6 bases at V and 1 base at J, with 9 bases between the two ends. The CDR3 sequence: CASRERENTEAFF. For the CDR3, the DNA is TGTGCCAGCAGGGAGAGGGAGAACACTGAAGCTTTCTTT.

This clone was detected only once. The rearrangement joins TRBV6-5 to TRBJ2-7, with unresolved D. CDR3 size: 15 residues. Per germline, CDR1 MNHEY and CDR2 SVGAGI. Trimming stripped 5 bases from V and 0 bases from J, with 14 bases between. The CDR3 bases are TGTGCCAGCAGTCCGCCACAAGGTTCCTCCTACGAGCAGTACTTC. Its protein is CASSPPQGSSYEQYF.

The rearrangement links TRBV27 to TRBJ2-1, with D tentatively TRBD1 (8 bases). The CDR3 consists of 13 residues. V was pared by 5 bases and J by 9 bases, with 14 bases between. Germline V gene sequence: CDR1 MNHEY, CDR2 SMNVEV (reference sequence). For the CDR3, the DNA is TGTGCCAGCAGTCCGACAGGGGAGGGTGAGCAGTTCTTC. Translating it yields CASSPTGEGEQFF.

This clone occurred once. This sequence joins TRBV5-1 and TRBJ2-7; either TRBD1 or TRBD2 may supply D (5 bases each). V was shortened by 5 bases and J by 2 bases, with 14 bases between the two germline ends. CDR1 and CDR2 (germline): SGHRS, YFSETQ. This CDR3 is built from 14 residues. CDR3 DNA: TGCGCCAGCAGTTCCGGGGCCCCTCCCTACGAGCAGTACTTC. Translated, it gives CASSSGAPPYEQYF.

The V call is TRBV10-2, the J call TRBJ2-2, with 8 bases fitting TRBD2. Germline CDR1 and CDR2: WSHSY and SAAADI. The CDR3 runs to 14 residues. J was trimmed by 0 bases and V by 7 bases; bases with no gene match: 1. The CDR3 sequence is CASNSGANTGELFF. Written as DNA, the CDR3 is TGCGCCAGCAATAGCGGGGCGAACACCGGGGAGCTGTTTTTT.

This rearrangement joins TRBV6-1 to TRBJ1-2; D is ambiguous. Germline CDR1 is MNHNS and CDR2 is SASEGT. V lost 8 bases and J 3 bases, leaving 13 bases between the germline ends. This CDR3 is built from 13 residues. CDR3 bases: TGTGCCAGCGGCGGCTCTGAGGACTATGGCTACACCTTC. Amino acid sequence: CASGGSEDYGYTF.

The chain couples TRBV5-6 to TRBJ2-5, with D possibly called TRBD1 or TRBD2 (5 bases each). Trimming pared 4 bases from V and 4 bases from J, leaving 11 bases between. Germline V gene lookup returns CDR1 SGHDT and CDR2 YYEEEE. This CDR3 has 13 residues. Here the CDR3 reads CASSGGPRETQYF. The CDR3 DNA sequence: TGTGCCAGCAGCGGGGGACCCCGAGAGACCCAGTACTTC.

The rearrangement joins TRBV29-1 to TRBJ2-1; the D gene is possibly TRBD2 (6 bases). The V gene's germline CDR1 is SQVTM and CDR2 ANQGSEA. Trimming shortened V by 0 bases and J by 6 bases, and 15 bases separated the two germline ends. CDR3 size: 15 residues. The CDR3 sequence is CSVEDHGSFANEQFF. CDR3 DNA sequence: TGCAGCGTTGAAGATCACGGGAGCTTCGCCAATGAGCAGTTCTTC.

This rearrangement joins TRBV7-9 to TRBJ1-2; D gene unclear. Germline CDR1 reads SEHNR; CDR2 reads FQNEAQ (reference sequence). This CDR3 region has 13 residues. V was shortened by 3 bases and J by 8 bases, with 13 bases between the two germline ends. CDR3: CASSFGLEGGYTF. CDR3 DNA sequence: TGTGCCAGCAGCTTTGGGTTGGAAGGGGGCTACACCTTC.

This chain links TRBV7-9 with TRBJ2-1, with D perhaps matching TRBD1 (6 bases). V was shortened by 5 bases and J by 10 bases, with 12 bases between the two germline ends. The length of the CDR3 is 12 residues. The germline CDR1 and CDR2 sequences are SEHNR and FQNEAQ (reference sequence). For the CDR3, the DNA is TGTGCCAGCAGCCGGACAGAGTCAGAGCAGTTCTTC. Translated: CASSRTESEQFF.

The rearrangement links TRBV7-4 to TRBJ2-7; 8 nucleotides match TRBD1. The CDR3 has 17 residues. CDR1 SGHVT and CDR2 SQSDAQ come from the germline V gene. With V trimmed by 1 base and J by 9 bases, 17 bases remained unmatched. The CDR3 region has the DNA TGTGCCAGCAGCTTAGTATATTTAAGGACAGGGCCCGTCGCGCAGTACTTC. As protein: CASSLVYLRTGPVAQYF.

Sample share makes this clone medium-sized (0.01 to 0.1%). V is TRBV7-9 and J is TRBJ1-4, with TRBD1 as a possible D gene (5 bases). This CDR3 is built from 13 residues. Trimming took off 5 bases at V and 8 bases at J, with 12 bases between the two ends. CDR1 and CDR2 from the germline V gene are SEHNR and FQNEAQ (reference sequence). Here the CDR3 DNA reads TGTGCCAGCAGCGGGGACCAGCCGGAAAAACTGTTTTTT. Its translation is CASSGDQPEKLFF.

J is TRBJ2-2 and V is TRBV21-1; the table's D call TRBD1 went unverified against the DNA. TRBV21-1 is a listed pseudogene. There are 18 residues in the CDR3. CDR3 in amino acids: CASLFKGGRQANTGELFF. CDR3 DNA: TGTGCCAGCCTATTCAAAGGGGGACGACAGGCGAACACCGGGGAGCTGTTTTTT.

The J gene is TRBJ2-3, the V gene TRBV12-5; 15 nucleotides line up with TRBD2. Per germline, CDR1 LGHNT and CDR2 FRNRAP. This CDR3 is built from 17 residues. Trimming at V came to 4 bases and at J to 3 bases, leaving 5 bases not matched to a gene. As DNA, the CDR3 is TGTGCTAGTGGTTATGGACTAGCGGGGGGGGATACAGATACGCAGTATTTT. It encodes CASGYGLAGGDTDTQYF.

Concerning this clone itself: At the DNA level, this CDR3 is encoded by other sequences in the same sample as well. This chain uses TRBV6-1 with TRBJ2-5; no reliable D call. Germline loops: CDR1 MNHNS, CDR2 SASEGT. This CDR3 is built from 13 residues. Trimming took off 5 bases at V and 2 bases at J, with 9 bases between the two ends. In DNA form, the CDR3 reads TGTGCCAGCAGTTGGGCAGTACAAGAGACCCAGTACTTC. Its translation: CASSWAVQETQYF.

The rearrangement joins TRBV5-4 to TRBJ2-3; a possible D gene is TRBD2 (7 bases). The CDR3 runs to 17 residues. Trimming stripped 2 bases from V and 4 bases from J, with 20 bases between. Per the germline V gene, CDR1 is SGHNT and CDR2 is YYREEE (reference sequence). DNA for the CDR3: TGTGCCAGCAGCTTCGGGGGAATCGGGGGGCGCGCAGATACGCAGTATTTT. Amino acids: CASSFGGIGGRADTQYF.

This chain uses TRBV28 with TRBJ1-1, with unresolved D. Per germline, CDR1 MDHEN and CDR2 SYDVKM. This CDR3 spans 11 amino acids. The germline V and J ends were trimmed by 6 bases and 1 base, with 3 bases remaining between them. CDR3 coding DNA: TGTGCCAGCAGCACGAACACTGAAGCTTTCTTT. This translates into CASSTNTEAFF.

The chain links TRBV7-2 to TRBJ1-4; D gene uncertain. CDR3 length: 17 amino acids. Germline lookup yields CDR1 SGHTA and CDR2 FQGNSA. Trimming removed 5 bases from V and 0 bases from J, with 16 bases in between. The CDR3 DNA sequence: TGTGCCAGCAGCCCCCTGGAGGGCTTTGCAACTAATGAAAAACTGTTTTTT. As protein: CASSPLEGFATNEKLFF.

The chain has TRBV5-4 and TRBJ1-1; no definite D call. This CDR3 region has 13 residues. CDR1 and CDR2 (germline): SGHNT, YYREEE (reference sequence). Trimming took off 4 bases at V and 1 base at J, with 8 bases between the two ends. CDR3 amino acids: CASSLRQNTEAFF. The CDR3 bases are TGTGCCAGCAGCCTTCGACAGAACACTGAAGCTTTCTTT.

This chain links TRBV7-9 with TRBJ2-4, with 7 bases that match TRBD1. The CDR3 loop spans 16 amino acids. Per germline, CDR1 SEHNR and CDR2 FQNEAQ (reference sequence). J gave up 2 bases and V 6 bases, and 10 bases lay outside the gene matches. The CDR3 loop reads CASSFTGENPKNIQYF. The CDR3 DNA is TGTGCCAGCAGTTTTACAGGGGAAAATCCCAAAAACATTCAGTACTTC. Full variable domain (rest looked up from reference TRBV7-9 and TRBJ2-4): DTGVSQNPRHKITKRGQNVTFRCDPISEHNRLYWYRQTLGQGPEFLTYFQNEAQLEKSRLLSDRFSAERPKGSFSTLEIQRTEQGDSAMYLCASSFTGENPKNIQYFGAGTRLSVL.

This clone was seen only once. V usage is TRBV7-2 and J usage is TRBJ2-7; D gene unclear. CDR1 and CDR2 (germline): SGHTA, FQGNSA. Trimming pared 2 bases from V and 6 bases from J, leaving 11 bases between. CDR3 size: 13 residues. The CDR3 bases are TGTGCCAGCAGCTTAACCAGTTGGTCCGAGCAGTACTTC. It translates to CASSLTSWSEQYF. Full variable domain (remainder filled in from reference TRBV7-2 and TRBJ2-7): GAGVSQSPSNKVTEKGKDVELRCDPISGHTALYWYRQSLGQGLEFLIYFQGNSAPDKSGLPSDRFSAERTGGSVSTLTIQRTQQEDSAVYLCASSLTSWSEQYFGPGTRLTVT.

This clone was seen only once. The CDR3 sequence is CSVVQLAVIYNEQFF. CDR3 bases: TGCAGCGTTGTCCAACTAGCGGTAATATACAATGAGCAGTTCTTC. The V and J genes are TRBV29-1 and TRBJ2-1, with 8 bases that match TRBD2. Germline CDR1 reads SQVTM; CDR2 reads ANQGSEA. Trimming cost V 4 bases and J 4 bases; bases outside gene matches: 9. The CDR3 spans 15 residues.

The V and J genes are TRBV12-5 and TRBJ1-1; D not certain. The germline V gene has CDR1 LGHNT and CDR2 FRNRAP. Deletions cut 1 base from V and 0 bases from J, with 6 bases between. The CDR3 spans 14 residues. As DNA, the CDR3 is TGTGCTAGTGGTTTGGAAGGGTTGAACACTGAAGCTTTCTTT. It encodes CASGLEGLNTEAFF.

This clone showed up just once. This sequence joins TRBV5-1 and TRBJ1-2; 8 positions agree with TRBD1. Trimming took 4 bases from V and 2 from J; bases not matched to a gene: 4. The CDR3 has 14 residues. The germline CDR1 and CDR2 sequences are SGHRS and YFSETQ. The CDR3 region is CASSTGQGNYGYTF. The DNA for the CDR3 is TGCGCCAGCAGCACCGGACAGGGCAACTATGGCTACACCTTC.

This clone was seen at least ten times. The chain employs TRBV7-2 and TRBJ1-5; 7 nucleotides match TRBD1. The CDR3 is 14 amino acids. Germline V gene sequence: CDR1 SGHTA, CDR2 FQGNSA. V dropped 7 bases and J dropped 5; count of bases not matched to a gene: 8. The CDR3 DNA follows: TGTGCCAGCACCTCGACAAGGGGGCATCAGCCCCAGCATTTT. It is translated as CASTSTRGHQPQHF.

The chain joins TRBV7-6 to TRBJ2-5, with D possibly TRBD2 on 6 matching bases. CDR3 length equals 15 residues. V shed 2 bases and J shed 5 bases, with 15 bases lying between them. In germline, CDR1 is SGHVS, CDR2 FNYEAQ. The CDR3 loop reads CASSLYSQGRETQYF. In DNA, the CDR3 is TGTGCCAGCAGCTTATACAGCCAAGGGAGGGAGACCCAGTACTTC.

The rearrangement uses TRBV10-2 and TRBJ2-6, with a possible D match to TRBD1 (5 bases). The CDR3 covers 16 residues. V gave up 2 bases and J gave up 4 bases, with 12 bases separating them. Germline V gives CDR1 WSHSY, CDR2 SAAADI. The CDR3 loop is CASSEQGSRGANVLTF. DNA for the CDR3: TGCGCCAGCAGTGAGCAGGGCTCCAGGGGGGCCAACGTCCTGACTTTC.

CDR3 nucleotide sequence: TGTGCCAGCAGTCCAGGGTATCCTAATGAAAAACTGTTTTTT. Residues: CASSPGYPNEKLFF. This chain uses TRBV27 with TRBJ1-4, with D perhaps TRBD1 (5 bases). This CDR3 has 14 residues. Germline V gene lookup returns CDR1 MNHEY and CDR2 SMNVEV (reference sequence). Between the trimmed V and J ends, which lost 5 bases and 3 bases, there was a span of 10 bases.

V usage is TRBV19 and J usage is TRBJ2-3; D is unresolved. From germline, CDR1 is LNHDA and CDR2 SQIVND (reference sequence). Trimming removed 4 bases from V and 2 bases from J, with 7 bases in between. The length of the CDR3 is 13 residues. CDR3 DNA sequence: TGTGCCAGTAGTAGTCTATTCACAGATACGCAGTATTTT. Translating gives CASSSLFTDTQYF. Based on the CDR3 plus reference TRBV19 and TRBJ2-3, the full variable domain is DGGITQSPKYLFRKEGQNVTLSCEQNLNHDAMYWYRQDPGQGLRLIYYSQIVNDFQKGDIAEGYSVSREKKESFPLTVTSAQKNPTAFYLCASSSLFTDTQYFGPGTRLTVL.